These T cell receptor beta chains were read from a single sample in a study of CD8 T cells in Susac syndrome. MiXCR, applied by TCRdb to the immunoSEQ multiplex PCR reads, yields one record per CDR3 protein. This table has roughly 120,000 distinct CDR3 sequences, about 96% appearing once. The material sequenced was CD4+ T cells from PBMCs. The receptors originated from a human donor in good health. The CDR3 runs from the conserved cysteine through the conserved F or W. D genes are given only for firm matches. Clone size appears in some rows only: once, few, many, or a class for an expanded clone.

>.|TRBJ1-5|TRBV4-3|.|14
CASSQGEGNQPQHF
TGCGCCAGCAGCCAGGGGGAGGGAAATCAGCCCCAGCATTTT
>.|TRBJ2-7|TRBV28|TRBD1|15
CASSPTGQASYEQYF
TGTGCCAGCAGTCCAACCGGACAGGCCTCCTACGAGCAGTACTTC
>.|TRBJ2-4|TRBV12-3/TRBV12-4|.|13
CASTLDSRNIQYF
TGTGCCAGCACTTTGGACTCAAGGAACATTCAGTACTTC
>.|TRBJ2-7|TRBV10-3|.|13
CAISGQGSYEQYF
TGTGCCATCTCCGGGCAGGGGTCCTACGAGCAGTACTTC
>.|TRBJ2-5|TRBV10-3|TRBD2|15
CAISRTSGVGETQYF
TGTGCCATCAGTAGGACTAGCGGGGTCGGGGAGACCCAGTACTTC
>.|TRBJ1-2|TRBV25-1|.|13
CASSHDTAQGYTF
TGTGCCAGCAGTCATGACACCGCTCAAGGCTACACCTTC
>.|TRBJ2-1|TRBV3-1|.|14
CASSRWTTLNEQFF
TGTGCCAGCAGCCGCTGGACTACTTTAAATGAGCAGTTCTTC
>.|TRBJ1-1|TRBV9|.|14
CASSVGGKRDEAFF
TGTGCCAGCAGCGTAGGAGGGAAAAGGGATGAAGCTTTCTTT
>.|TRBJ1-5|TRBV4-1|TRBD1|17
CASSQAPVQGASQPQHF
TGCGCCAGCAGCCAAGCTCCGGTACAGGGGGCGAGTCAGCCCCAGCATTTT
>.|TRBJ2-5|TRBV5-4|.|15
CASSFRRNGGETQYF
TGTGCCAGCAGCTTCCGGCGAAACGGGGGTGAGACCCAGTACTTC
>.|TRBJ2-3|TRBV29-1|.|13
CSVSASGTDTQYF
TGCAGCGTTAGCGCGTCCGGCACAGATACGCAGTATTTT
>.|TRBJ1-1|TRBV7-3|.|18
CASSLTFIGGPENTEAFF
TGTGCCAGCAGCTTAACGTTTATTGGGGGACCTGAGAACACTGAAGCTTTCTTT
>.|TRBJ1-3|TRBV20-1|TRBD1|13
CSATGTDRNTIYF
TGCAGTGCTACCGGGACAGACAGAAACACCATATATTTT
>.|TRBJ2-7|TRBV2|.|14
CASSVDQGAYEQYF
TGTGCCAGCAGTGTAGACCAAGGTGCCTACGAGCAGTACTTC
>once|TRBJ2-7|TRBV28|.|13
CASSETRDPKQYF
TGTGCCAGCAGTGAGACCCGGGACCCCAAGCAGTACTTC
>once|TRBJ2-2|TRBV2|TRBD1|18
CASSEKRQGALVTGELFF
TGTGCCAGCAGTGAAAAAAGGCAGGGGGCCCTAGTAACCGGGGAGCTGTTTTTT
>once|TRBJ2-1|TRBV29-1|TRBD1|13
CSVDRGQTNEQFF
TGCAGCGTTGACCGGGGACAGACCAATGAGCAGTTCTTC
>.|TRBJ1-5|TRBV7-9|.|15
CASSPRGGSNQPQHF
TGTGCCAGCAGCCCTCGGGGCGGAAGCAATCAGCCCCAACATTTT
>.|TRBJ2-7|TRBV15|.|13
CATSRDLTRMQYF
TGTGCCACCAGCAGAGATCTTACCAGGATGCAGTACTTC
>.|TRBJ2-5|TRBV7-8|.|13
CASSLSVQETQYF
TGTGCCAGCAGCTTATCGGTCCAAGAGACCCAGTACTTC
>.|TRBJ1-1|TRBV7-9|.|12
CASSGVNTEAFF
TGTGCCAGCAGCGGGGTGAACACTGAAGCTTTCTTT
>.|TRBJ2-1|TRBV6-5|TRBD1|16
CASRYGLGQGADEQFF
TGTGCCAGCAGGTACGGACTGGGACAGGGGGCTGATGAGCAGTTCTTC
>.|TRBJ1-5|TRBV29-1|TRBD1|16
CSVEDGGTGSNQPQHF
TGCAGCGTTGAAGATGGGGGGACAGGGAGCAATCAGCCCCAGCATTTT
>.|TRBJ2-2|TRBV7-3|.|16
CASSLEQAGNTGELFF
TGTGCCAGCAGCTTAGAACAGGCTGGGAACACCGGGGAGCTGTTTTTT
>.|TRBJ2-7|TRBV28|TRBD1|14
CASTNDRGNYEQYF
TGTGCCAGCACAAACGACAGGGGGAACTACGAGCAGTACTTC
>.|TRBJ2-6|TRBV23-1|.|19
CASSQSGLSVGSGANVLTF
TGCGCCAGCAGTCAATCGGGGCTGTCGGTGGGCTCTGGGGCCAACGTCCTGACTTTC
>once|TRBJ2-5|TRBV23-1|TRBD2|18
CASSRPPTSGRDGETQYF
TGCGCCAGCAGTCGACCGCCGACTAGCGGGCGAGATGGGGAGACCCAGTACTTC
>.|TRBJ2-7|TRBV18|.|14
CASSPSTDSYEQYF
TGTGCCAGCTCACCATCTACCGACTCCTACGAGCAGTACTTC
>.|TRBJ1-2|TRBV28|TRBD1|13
CASTSGQGFGYTF
TGTGCCAGCACCTCCGGACAGGGATTTGGCTACACCTTC
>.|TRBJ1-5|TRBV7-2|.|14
CASSFDGDYQPQHF
TGTGCCAGCAGCTTCGACGGAGATTATCAGCCCCAGCATTTT
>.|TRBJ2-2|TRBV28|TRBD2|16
CASSFPGTSGTGELFF
TGTGCCAGCAGTTTTCCCGGGACTAGCGGCACCGGGGAGCTGTTTTTT
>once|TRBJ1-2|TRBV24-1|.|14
CATSDSIGRARYTF
TGTGCCACCAGTGACTCAATCGGACGGGCCCGATACACCTTC
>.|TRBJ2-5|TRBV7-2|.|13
CASSFRFQETQYF
TGTGCCAGCAGCTTCAGGTTCCAAGAGACCCAGTACTTC
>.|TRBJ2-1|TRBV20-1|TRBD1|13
CSASYRGDNEQFF
TGCAGTGCTAGTTACAGGGGCGACAATGAGCAGTTCTTC
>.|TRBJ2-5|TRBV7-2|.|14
CASSFGQPRETQYF
TGTGCCAGCAGCTTCGGACAGCCGAGGGAGACCCAGTACTTC
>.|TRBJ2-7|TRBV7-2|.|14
CASSIADTSYEQYF
TGTGCCAGCAGCATAGCGGACACCTCATACGAGCAGTACTTC
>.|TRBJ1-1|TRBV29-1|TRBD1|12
CSSWTGNTEAFF
TGCAGCTCGTGGACAGGGAACACTGAAGCTTTCTTT
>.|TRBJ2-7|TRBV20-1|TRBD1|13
CSRAGTDGQEQYF
TGCAGCCGAGCCGGGACAGACGGGCAGGAGCAGTACTTC
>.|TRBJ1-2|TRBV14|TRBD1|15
CASSPQAGGNYGYTF
TGTGCCAGCAGCCCTCAAGCAGGGGGCAACTATGGCTACACCTTC
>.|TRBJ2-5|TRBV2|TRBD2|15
CASSRGTSGQETQYF
TGTGCCAGCAGTAGAGGGACTAGCGGACAAGAGACCCAGTACTTC
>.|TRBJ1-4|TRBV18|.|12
CASSTYSEKLFF
TGTGCCAGCTCAACCTACAGTGAAAAACTGTTTTTT
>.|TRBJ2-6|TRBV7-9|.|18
CASRGEWGLSSGANALTF
TGTGCCAGCAGAGGCGAGTGGGGACTTTCCTCTGGGGCCAACGCCCTGACTTTC
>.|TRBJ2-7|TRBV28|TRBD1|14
CASTYVDRPYEQYF
TGTGCCAGCACCTATGTGGACAGGCCCTACGAGCAGTACTTC
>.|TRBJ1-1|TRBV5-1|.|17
CASSFLAGGAQDTEAFF
TGCGCCAGCAGCTTCTTAGCGGGGGGGGCACAGGACACTGAAGCTTTCTTT
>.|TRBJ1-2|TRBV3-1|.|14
CASSLGADHYGYTF
TGTGCCAGCAGCCTCGGAGCGGACCACTATGGCTACACCTTC
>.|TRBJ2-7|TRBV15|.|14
CATSRSGGGDEQYF
TGTGCCACCAGCAGATCAGGGGGAGGAGACGAGCAGTACTTC
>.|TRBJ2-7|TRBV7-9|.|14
CASSLVGSRDEQYF
TGTGCCAGCAGCTTAGTGGGTAGCCGAGACGAGCAGTACTTC
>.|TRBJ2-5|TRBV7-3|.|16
CASSLGAGLEGETQYF
TGTGCCAGCAGCTTAGGTGCGGGGCTAGAGGGCGAGACCCAGTACTTC
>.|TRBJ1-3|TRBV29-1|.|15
CSVAWGLALENTIYF
TGCAGCGTTGCTTGGGGTCTTGCACTGGAAAACACCATATATTTT
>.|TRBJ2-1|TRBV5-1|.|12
CASRLNYNEQFF
TGCGCCAGCAGACTGAACTACAATGAGCAGTTCTTC
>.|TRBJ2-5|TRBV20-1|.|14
CSARGADFQETQYF
TGCAGTGCTAGGGGTGCGGACTTCCAAGAGACCCAGTACTTC
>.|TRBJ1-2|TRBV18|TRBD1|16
CASSPWGQGNNYGYTF
TGTGCCAGCTCACCCTGGGGACAGGGAAATAACTATGGCTACACCTTC
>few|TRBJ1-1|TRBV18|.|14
CASSLRGMNTEAFF
TGTGCCAGCTCACTCCGGGGCATGAACACTGAAGCTTTCTTT
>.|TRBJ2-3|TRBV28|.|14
CASRKPLRTDTQYF
TGTGCCAGCAGGAAACCCCTACGCACAGATACGCAGTATTTT
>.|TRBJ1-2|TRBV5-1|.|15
CASTPEAGNFYGYTF
TGCGCCAGCACCCCGGAGGCAGGGAACTTCTATGGCTACACCTTC
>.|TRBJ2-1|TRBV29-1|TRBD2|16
CSVPPGLAGVYNEQFF
TGCAGCGTCCCCCCGGGACTAGCGGGAGTATACAATGAGCAGTTCTTC
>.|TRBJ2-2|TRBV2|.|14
CASTVLVTTGELFF
TGTGCCAGCACCGTACTAGTTACTACCGGGGAGCTGTTTTTT
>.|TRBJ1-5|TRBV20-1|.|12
CSATQGIKPQHF
TGCAGTGCTACACAGGGTATAAAGCCCCAGCATTTT
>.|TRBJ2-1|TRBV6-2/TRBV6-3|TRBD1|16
CASSQSRGQGYNEQFF
TGTGCCAGCAGTCAATCCCGGGGACAGGGGTACAATGAGCAGTTCTTC